These 5 T cell receptor beta chains originate from one sample sequenced in a study of T-cell reconstitution after alpha-beta-depleted transplantation in children. Preparation of the TCRbeta library involved a method that used unique molecular identifiers. Each CDR3 protein gets one entry after TCRdb re-called the PCR reads with MiXCR. The sample holds some 500,000 distinct CDR3 sequences; about 33% are singletons and the top ten take 2% to 3%. The sample here was PBMCs from the stem cell graft donor, taken from the stem cell graft. The source of these receptors is a human donor who donated a stem cell graft to a child with aplastic anemia.

In this sample, this clonotype turned up a few times. This chain uses TRBV5-1 with TRBJ1-4; D not resolved. Looked up from germline, CDR1 is SGHRS and CDR2 is YFSETQ. V lost 6 bases and J 8 bases, leaving 17 bases between the germline ends. The length of the CDR3 is 14 residues. The CDR3 sequence: CASKPGPSLEKLFF. CDR3 bases: TGCGCCAGCAAGCCCGGTCCTTCCCTCGAAAAACTGTTTTTT.

This clonotype appeared a few times. The J gene is TRBJ2-3, the V gene TRBV4-2, with D possibly TRBD2 on 5 matching bases. Germline CDR1 is LGHNA and CDR2 is YNFKEQ. There are 16 residues in the CDR3. Trimming took 0 bases from V and 2 from J, leaving 12 bases between them. The CDR3 region has the DNA TGTGCCAGCAGCCAAGAGAACGGACTGTACACAGATACGCAGTATTTT. This sequence encodes CASSQENGLYTDTQYF.

The rearrangement joins TRBV20-1 to TRBJ1-6; D not resolved. V gave up 3 bases and J gave up 13 bases, with 19 bases separating them. CDR1 and CDR2 (germline): DFQATT, SNEGSKA (reference sequence). The CDR3 consists of 14 residues. As DNA, the CDR3 is TGCAGTGCTAGGCCGCCGGGCCGCGTTGGGCCCCTCCACTTT. The encoded protein is CSARPPGRVGPLHF.

J is TRBJ1-5 and V is TRBV5-5; D is unresolved. The V gene lost 2 bases and the J gene lost 9 bases, with 12 bases spanning the gap. The CDR3 length is 13 residues. Germline values: CDR1 SGHKS, CDR2 YYEKEE (reference sequence). In DNA form, the CDR3 reads TGTGCCAGCAGCTTTGCGGGCGAGGGGCCCCAGCATTTT. This translates into CASSFAGEGPQHF.

This chain connects TRBV28 to TRBJ2-2; D uncertain. The germline CDR1 and CDR2 sequences are MDHEN and SYDVKM. The germline V and J ends were trimmed by 4 bases and 1 base, with 19 bases remaining between them. The CDR3 is 18 amino acids. The CDR3 here is CASSYPRKWQLNTGELFF. As DNA, the CDR3 is TGTGCCAGCAGTTACCCCAGAAAGTGGCAGCTGAACACCGGGGAGCTGTTTTTT.